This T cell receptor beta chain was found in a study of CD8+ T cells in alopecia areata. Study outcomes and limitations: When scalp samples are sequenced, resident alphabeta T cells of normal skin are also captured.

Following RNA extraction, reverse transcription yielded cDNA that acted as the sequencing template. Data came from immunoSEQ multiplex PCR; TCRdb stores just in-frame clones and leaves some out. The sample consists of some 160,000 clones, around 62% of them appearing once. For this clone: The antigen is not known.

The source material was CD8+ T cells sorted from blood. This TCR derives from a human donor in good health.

The CDR3: CASSQIAATGNEQFF. The CDR3 nucleotides read TGTGCCAGCAGCCAGATAGCGGCCACGGGTAATGAGCAGTTCTTC. The chain is built from TRBV7-9 and TRBJ2-1; D may be TRBD2 (6 bases). V dropped 5 bases and J dropped 7 bases, with 18 bases sitting between them. CDR1 and CDR2 (germline): SEHNR, FQNEAQ (reference sequence). This CDR3 has 15 residues.